One and the same sample provided the 3 T cell receptor beta chains below, sequenced in a study of CD8+ T cells in alopecia areata. The sequencing template was cDNA reverse transcribed from extracted RNA. Assay: immunoSEQ multiplex PCR; the TCRdb copy retains only in-frame clones and omits some. In the table there are about 190,000 clones, 50% to 60% of which are singletons. Noted treatment: oral pan-JAK inhibitor, 5-10 mg twice daily. This specimen was CD4+ T cells sorted from blood, taken at week 4, from a patient treated with tofacitinib. The receptors stem from a human donor with alopecia areata.

This chain connects TRBV30 to TRBJ1-1, with TRBD1 as a possible D gene (5 bases). Germline CDR1 GTSNPN, CDR2 SVGIG (reference sequence). With 3 bases removed from V and 1 base from J, the gap between germline ends came to 9 bases. This CDR3 is 13 amino acids long. Here the CDR3 DNA reads TGTGCCTGGAGCGACAGAAAGAACACTGAAGCTTTCTTT. Its protein is CAWSDRKNTEAFF.

The CDR3 DNA reads TGCAGCGCCCAGGAGGACCCCGCTTCTGTCTATGGCTACACCTTC. It codes for CSAQEDPASVYGYTF. The V call is TRBV29-1, the J call TRBJ1-2; no clear D. Trimming removed 7 bases from V and 4 bases from J, with 22 bases in between. The CDR3 is made up of 15 amino acids. Germline lookup yields CDR1 SQVTM and CDR2 ANQGSEA.

This sequence joins TRBV11-1 and TRBJ2-3; possible D gene TRBD2, 5 bases. The CDR3 extends over 13 amino acids. Trimming took off 7 bases at V and 1 base at J, with 9 bases between the two ends. Per the germline V gene, CDR1 is SGHAT and CDR2 is FQDESV (reference sequence). This CDR3 is CASKSGGTDTQYF. The CDR3 nucleotides are TGTGCCAGCAAATCCGGGGGCACAGATACGCAGTATTTT.